Presented here are 7 T cell receptor beta chains from one specimen sequenced in a study. TCRdb re-analysed the 5' RACE reads in MiXCR, keeping a single row per CDR3 protein. This sample yields about 32,000 distinct CDR3 sequences, of which around 22% are seen a single time; 3.5% to 5% belongs to the top ten. Sample: memory CD4+ T cells sorted from blood. Subset denoted: memory CD4+ T cells, CD4+CD45RO+CD25-. Receptors originate from a female donor with breast cancer.

The J gene is TRBJ2-1, the V gene TRBV7-6; 7 bases map to TRBD2. Germline assignment: CDR1 SGHVS and CDR2 FNYEAQ. V shed 9 bases and J 3 bases; nucleotides not matched to a gene: 5. The CDR3 is made up of 13 amino acids. CDR3 sequence reads: CASTGGLYNEQFF. The CDR3 nucleotides are TGTGCCAGTACGGGGGGTCTCTACAATGAGCAGTTCTTC.

The chain is built from TRBV29-1 and TRBJ2-7; 10 nucleotides match TRBD2. Trimming took 0 bases from V and 1 from J; bases not matched to a gene: 3. Looked up from germline, CDR1 is SQVTM and CDR2 is ANQGSEA. This CDR3 comprises 15 residues. The CDR3: CSVEDRAGGSYEQYF. CDR3 bases: TGCAGCGTTGAAGATCGAGCGGGAGGGTCCTACGAGCAGTACTTC.

This clonotype was seen only a few times. The chain joins TRBV27 to TRBJ2-7; weak D call: TRBD2 (5 bases). The ends were cut back, 8 bases at V and 1 base at J, with 21 bases in the middle. The CDR3 covers 16 residues. Germline lookup yields CDR1 MNHEY and CDR2 SMNVEV (reference sequence). The CDR3: CASASSLGRVSYEQYF. CDR3 coding DNA: TGTGCCAGCGCTTCCTCGTTAGGGAGAGTATCCTACGAGCAGTACTTC.

This chain joins TRBV4-1 and TRBJ1-6, with D perhaps TRBD1 (5 bases). The CDR3 extends over 16 amino acids. Trimming took off 0 bases at V and 9 bases at J, with 15 bases between the two ends. CDR1 and CDR2 from the germline V gene are MGHRA and YSYEKL. CDR3 coding DNA: TGCGCCAGCAGCCAAGAAAGGGGCAGACTGGCTTCACCCCTCCACTTT. Amino acid sequence: CASSQERGRLASPLHF.

Ten or more counts support this clonotype. The chain uses TRBV27 and TRBJ2-7; 7 bases agree with TRBD1. Germline CDR1 MNHEY, CDR2 SMNVEV (reference sequence). The CDR3 consists of 14 residues. The V and J ends lost 6 bases and 0 bases, in that order; junction bases with no gene match: 5. CDR3 in DNA: TGTGCCAGCAGACTGGGACAGTCCTCCTACGAGCAGTACTTC. Translated: CASRLGQSSYEQYF.

This chain links TRBV27 with TRBJ2-4; 9 positions agree with TRBD1. V was pared by 0 bases and J by 7 bases, with 4 bases of the junction left unmatched. The CDR3 length is 15 residues. In germline, CDR1 is MNHEY, CDR2 SMNVEV (reference sequence). Here the CDR3 reads CASSLSGQGANIQYF. CDR3 nucleotides: TGTGCCAGCAGTTTATCGGGACAGGGAGCGAACATTCAGTACTTC.

A word on this clonotype: This clone may be a read error of a much larger clone one base away. The J gene is TRBJ2-7, the V gene TRBV25-1, with D tentatively TRBD1 (6 bases). Germline values: CDR1 MGHDK, CDR2 SYGVNS. The CDR3 is 14 residues long. The CDR3 DNA follows: TGTGCCAGCAGTCTTCAGGGGAGCTCCTACGAGCAGCACTTC. Translating it yields CASSLQGSSYEQHF.